This T cell receptor beta chain came from a study of T cell repertoires in cytomegalovirus infection. Across the study: Indications of both CMV infection and matching HLA type were provided by public TCR beta signatures.

TCRdb independently ran MiXCR on the reads; one entry per CDR3 protein. The table includes just under 550,000 distinct CDR3 sequences, 26% detected once. The V end lost 3 bases, the J end lost 0 bases, and 24 bases lay between the germline ends. The CDR3 totals 20 residues. Germline lookup yields CDR1 SGHAT and CDR2 FQNNGV. As for this clonotype: Its specificity is not known.

General observations from the study: There were HLA-C-restricted CMV-specific TCR beta clonotypes dominating the ex vivo response. Identification of carriers of CMV plus the relevant HLA was performed using cumulative public TCR beta family frequency.

The sample consisted of PBMCs. The TCR was taken from a human donor in good health (CMV status not recorded). Some clones in this sample may be carry-over from other donors' samples. The chain employs TRBV11-2 and TRBJ2-4; a possible D gene is TRBD2 (5 bases). The CDR3 region has the DNA TGTGCCAGCAGCTTTGGAGGCCTCTCAGGACGACTAAAAGCCAAAAACATTCAGTACTTC. Its translation: CASSFGGLSGRLKAKNIQYF.